In its sample, the clone carrying this TCR beta chain was seen many times. The antigen is undetermined. This record comes from a study of human T cells and chemical hapten exposure. Across the study: Patch tests put 0.01% DPC on the upper back, and the results were checked at 6 days. Study outcomes and limitations: Higher patch test scores went with higher counts of PT1 expanded TCRs.

TCRdb reprocessed the RACE reads with MiXCR, giving one entry per CDR3 protein. In the table there are over 65,000 distinct CDR3 sequences, around a tenth of which are singletons. The CDR3 has 14 residues. CDR1 and CDR2 (germline): KGHDR, SFDVKD. V lost 5 bases, J lost 0 bases, and 9 bases lay in between. Time point defined: patch test 2, 6 weeks after DPC sensitization. Treatment described: therapeutic diphenylcyclopropenone sensitization with weekly scalp DPC. The TCR comes from a man aged 18-30 years with alopecia areata. Some clones in this sample may be carry-over from other donors' samples. This chain uses TRBV24-1 with TRBJ1-2; D is unclear. The material was whole blood, obtained in connection with sensitization to the hapten diphenylcyclopropenone (DPC). Here the CDR3 DNA reads TGTGCCACCAGTGTGAGGCCCACTAACTATGGCTACACCTTC. Amino acids: CATSVRPTNYGYTF.